This note documents a single T cell receptor (beta chain) sequence. Antigen: not known. With a much larger clone just one base away, this may be a read error. Each patient came to thyroid surgery without any prior treatment (of any kind). Authors' analysis steps: Differences in CDR3 between clinicopathological groups were drawn on to build a classifier intended to discriminate distant-metastatic papillary thyroid cancer patients. TCRdb reanalyzed the PCR reads via MiXCR. The V and J calls reflect TCRdb's pipeline rather than the authors' work. The sample shows 25,000 to 30,000 clones, under 25% of them seen only once. The sample is drawn from a study of metastatic and nonmetastatic thyroid tumors. Study in general: Where malignant and benign thyroid patients were concerned, repertoires were compared across blood and tumor or nodule tissue.

Findings of the study overall: Across blood and tumor, TCR beta diversity in malignant thyroid tumors was reportedly significantly higher than in benign nodules.

Germline assignment: CDR1 MGHRA and CDR2 YSYEKL. This CDR3 is 14 amino acids long. The chain is built from TRBV4-1 and TRBJ2-5, with TRBD1 as a possible D gene (6 bases). What was sequenced was blood. This receptor was taken from a female donor with papillary thyroid cancer or a benign thyroid nodule (not recorded which). Some clones in this sample may be carry-over from other donors' samples. The CDR3: CAISLQGPQETQYF. Written as DNA, the CDR3 is TGCGCCATCAGCCTACAGGGCCCCCAAGAGACCCAGTACTTC.